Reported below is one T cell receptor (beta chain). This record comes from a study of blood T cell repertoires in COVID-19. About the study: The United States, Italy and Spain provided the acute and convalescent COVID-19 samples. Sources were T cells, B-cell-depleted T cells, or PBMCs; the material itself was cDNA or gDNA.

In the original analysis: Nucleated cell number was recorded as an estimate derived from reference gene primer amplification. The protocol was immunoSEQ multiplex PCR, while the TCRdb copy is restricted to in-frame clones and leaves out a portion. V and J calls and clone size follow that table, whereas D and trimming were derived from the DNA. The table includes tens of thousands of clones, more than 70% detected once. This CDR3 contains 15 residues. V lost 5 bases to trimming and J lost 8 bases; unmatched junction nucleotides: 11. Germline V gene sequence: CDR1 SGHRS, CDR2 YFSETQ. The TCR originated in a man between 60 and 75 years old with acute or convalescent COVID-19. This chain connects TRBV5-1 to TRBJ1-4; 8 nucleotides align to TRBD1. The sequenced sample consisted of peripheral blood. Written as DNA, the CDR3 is TGCGCCAGCAGGCCGAATACAGGGGGAAGGGAAAAACTGTTTTTT. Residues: CASRPNTGGREKLFF. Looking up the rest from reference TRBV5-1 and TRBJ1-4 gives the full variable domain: KAGVTQTPRYLIKTRGQQVTLSCSPISGHRSVSWYQQTPGQGLQFLFEYFSETQRNKGNFPGRFSGRQFSNSRSEMNVSTLELGDSALYLCASRPNTGGREKLFFGSGTQLSVL.